This T cell receptor (beta chain) was identified in a study of blood T cell repertoires in COVID-19 (dated by TCRdb to the early 2020s). Describing the broader study: The collaborator samples originated in the United States, Italy and Spain and spanned the acute and convalescent phases of COVID-19. The dataset comprised deeply sampled blood TCRbeta repertoires from subjects exposed to, actively infected with, or recovered from COVID-19. Sample metadata almost always included a de-identified subject ID, COVID-19 status, age in years and sex. The material from the prospective study consisted of cDNA or gDNA derived from T cells, B-cell-depleted T cells, or PBMCs. Where available, HLA class I and class II types were obtained from metadata supplied by the sample provider rather than from assay-based typing. A freely available public database, intended as a resource for researchers studying the immune response to SARS-CoV-2, is where the repertoires were released. Samples came from the ongoing ImmuneRACE study (first 160 participants) plus 1,254 subjects from 6 global collaborators. Broader findings and caveats from the paper: Clinical and demographic metadata were provided uncurated, with the amount varying by source and participant.

Taken from the germline V gene, the CDR1 and CDR2 loops are SGHTA and FQGNSA. The CDR3 runs 15 residues from the cysteine to the phenylalanine. Just the 45-base CDR3 DNA is kept, in frame starting at base 1. Relative to germline, V is missing 6 bases and J is missing 1 base, with 6 bases of the junction outside any gene match. One collaborating source in Seattle enrolled patients while the patients were actively infected and followed the patients over time throughout the course of disease. Each collaborating institution followed its own protocols to collect whole blood in K2EDTA tubes. For TCRbeta analysis, collaborators shipped samples as frozen whole blood, isolated PBMCs, or DNA extracted from either of those sample types. The immunoSEQ Assay, a bias-controlled multiplex PCR, was used to amplify TCRbeta CDR3 regions from genomic DNA. The authors processed their data as follows. Nucleated cell counts per sample were estimated from amplification of reference gene primers within the assay. To quantify the absolute abundance of each unique TCRbeta CDR3 rearrangement, sequence reads were collapsed and filtered. Productive Simpson clonality was computed per sample as the square root of Simpson's diversity index over productive rearrangements. TCRdb's version of the immuneACCESS table is confined to in-frame rearrangements and falls short of the full clone set. An unresolved V gene accounts for under half of the shortfall where checked; the remainder is of unknown origin. V and J calls and clone size follow that table, whereas D and trimming were derived from the DNA. Counted in this sample were about 230,000 clones; 85% to 90% of them appeared once. The top ten hold 11% of the sample.

As concerns this clone: The specificity of this receptor is unknown. No much larger clone is present one base from it, and per-base qualities are unavailable.

Recombination linked TRBV7-2 to TRBJ2-1; 7 central nucleotides agree with TRBD2. Input material: peripheral blood. The receptor's source is a man in his forties or fifties with COVID-19, enrolled during active disease. This receptor carries the CDR3 CASSFSGFSYNEQFF. Here is the DNA: TGTGCCAGCAGTTTTAGCGGGTTTTCCTACAATGAGCAGTTCTTC.